What follows are 15 T cell receptor beta chains derived from one specimen sequenced in a study of cytomegalovirus exposure and HLA in healthy donors. Use of 60 Vbeta and 13 Jbeta primers characterized the PCR. Libraries were prepared by immunoSEQ multiplex PCR; TCRdb keeps only in-frame clonotypes and omits some of them. This sample yields some 98,000 clones, of which around 80% are seen a single time; 7% to 9% belongs to the top ten. Material: PBMCs. These receptors came from a human donor in good health.

This chain uses TRBV5-1 with TRBJ2-5, with D perhaps TRBD1 (5 bases). This CDR3 has 16 residues. The germline gives CDR1 SGHRS, CDR2 YFSETQ. Trimming cost V 0 bases and J 2 bases, with 14 bases left between them. The chain's CDR3 is CASSLGGWRAQETQYF. CDR3 coding DNA: TGCGCCAGCAGCTTGGGGGGCTGGAGAGCTCAAGAGACCCAGTACTTC.

The chain employs TRBV5-1 and TRBJ2-5; D possibly corresponds to TRBD1 (5 bases). V was clipped by 0 bases and J by 3 bases, with 9 bases between them. Looked up from germline, CDR1 is SGHRS and CDR2 is YFSETQ. CDR3 size: 14 residues. CDR3 DNA sequence: TGCGCCAGCAGCTTGGAAGACAGAAAAGAGACCCAGTACTTC. This sequence encodes CASSLEDRKETQYF. Variable domain in full (rest from reference TRBV5-1 and TRBJ2-5): KAGVTQTPRYLIKTRGQQVTLSCSPISGHRSVSWYQQTPGQGLQFLFEYFSETQRNKGNFPGRFSGRQFSNSRSEMNVSTLELGDSALYLCASSLEDRKETQYFGPGTRLLVL.

The chain combines TRBV19 with TRBJ1-5; 7 nucleotides match TRBD1. Germline V gene data show CDR1 as LNHDA and CDR2 as SQIVND (reference sequence). The CDR3 is 15 amino acids. Trimming took 6 bases from V and 3 from J; bases not matched to a gene: 8. The CDR3 DNA reads TGTGCCAGTAGGACAGGGTTTAATTCCAATCAGCCCCAGCATTTT. This gives the protein CASRTGFNSNQPQHF. Variable domain in full (rest from reference TRBV19 and TRBJ1-5): DGGITQSPKYLFRKEGQNVTLSCEQNLNHDAMYWYRQDPGQGLRLIYYSQIVNDFQKGDIAEGYSVSREKKESFPLTVTSAQKNPTAFYLCASRTGFNSNQPQHFGDGTRLSIL.

This chain connects TRBV30 to TRBJ1-5; possibly TRBD1 for D (5 bases). The germline V gene encodes CDR1 GTSNPN and CDR2 SVGIG (reference sequence). V lost 3 bases and J 2 bases, leaving 8 bases between the germline ends. The CDR3 contains 13 residues. Here the CDR3 DNA reads TGTGCCTGGAGCGACAGAGGCAATCAGCCCCAGCATTTT. Amino acids: CAWSDRGNQPQHF.

This clone was detected a few times. The rearrangement links TRBV25-1 to TRBJ2-3; perhaps TRBD2 as D (6 bases). Germline CDR1 MGHDK, CDR2 SYGVNS. V was cut by 6 bases and J by 0 bases, with 10 bases left in between. CDR3 size: 14 residues. CDR3 region: CASRRTISTDTQYF. CDR3 bases: TGTGCCAGCAGGAGGACTATTAGCACAGATACGCAGTATTTT.

The chain links TRBV18 to TRBJ1-2, with D tentatively TRBD1 (6 bases). V was pared by 4 bases and J by 6 bases, with 18 bases between. CDR3 length: 15 amino acids. Germline values: CDR1 KGHSH, CDR2 LQKENI. CDR3 in amino acids: CASSLTTGNPDGYTF. The DNA of the CDR3 is TGTGCCAGCTCACTAACAACAGGGAATCCTGATGGCTACACCTTC.

The table lists this clone with a count of one. The rearrangement links TRBV6-6 to TRBJ1-1; D ambiguous. The germline V gene has CDR1 MNHNY and CDR2 SVGAGI (reference sequence). V was pared by 0 bases and J by 7 bases, with 12 bases between. The CDR3 extends over 14 amino acids. In DNA form, the CDR3 reads TGTGCCAGCAGTTACTCGGACGTCCGGGGTGAAGCTTTCTTT. The encoded protein is CASSYSDVRGEAFF.

The CDR3, as DNA: TGTGCCAGCAGCCCACGAGGAGGGTTCTACGAGCAGTACTTC. Its translation: CASSPRGGFYEQYF. The chain employs TRBV7-9 and TRBJ2-7; tentatively, D is TRBD2 (6 bases). CDR1 is SEHNR, CDR2 FQNEAQ, per germline (reference sequence). The CDR3 sequence is 14 residues long. With 5 bases removed from V and 3 bases from J, the gap between germline ends came to 14 bases.

This clone was seen a handful of times. The genes are TRBV5-4 and TRBJ1-4; perhaps TRBD1 as D (5 bases). V was cut by 4 bases and J by 4 bases, with 17 bases left in between. CDR3 size: 16 residues. The germline gives CDR1 SGHNT, CDR2 YYREEE (reference sequence). The CDR3 sequence is CASSKSPGGINEKLFF. Written as DNA, the CDR3 is TGTGCCAGCAGCAAATCCCCCGGGGGTATTAATGAAAAACTGTTTTTT.

This clone has more than one count but fewer than ten. The rearrangement links TRBV27 to TRBJ1-1, with 7 bases aligning to TRBD1. The CDR3 contains 14 residues. J lost 1 base, V lost 10 bases, and 9 bases had no gene match. The germline gives CDR1 MNHEY, CDR2 SMNVEV (reference sequence). CDR3 residues: CATAPTGRNTEAFF. CDR3 nucleotide sequence: TGTGCCACAGCCCCGACAGGGCGGAACACTGAAGCTTTCTTT.

This clone was detected once. The chain has TRBV11-2 and TRBJ1-2; D is ambiguous. This CDR3 has 13 residues. Trimming took off 4 bases at V and 7 bases at J, with 13 bases between the two ends. Germline V CDR1 and CDR2: SGHAT, FQNNGV. DNA of the CDR3: TGTGCCAGCAGCTCCCGCCTCACGGTTGGCTACACCTTC. Translating gives CASSSRLTVGYTF.

This clone was counted a single time. The V gene is TRBV11-2, the J gene TRBJ1-4, with TRBD1 identical over 8 bases. V was pared by 2 bases and J by 10 bases, with 6 bases of the junction left unmatched. Germline values: CDR1 SGHAT, CDR2 FQNNGV. CDR3 length: 14 amino acids. CDR3 loop: CASSLQGAKGKLFF. DNA for the CDR3: TGTGCCAGCAGCTTACAGGGGGCAAAGGGAAAACTGTTTTTT.

The CDR3 protein is CASRETGDEQFF. As DNA, the CDR3 is TGTGCCAGCAGGGAGACAGGGGATGAGCAGTTCTTC. The chain combines TRBV11-1 with TRBJ2-1; TRBD1 matches 8 bases. There are 12 residues in the CDR3. V dropped 6 bases and J dropped 8; count of bases not matched to a gene: 3. Germline CDR1 and CDR2: SGHAT and FQDESV (reference sequence). The variable domain in full, completed from reference TRBV11-1 and TRBJ2-1, reads EAEVAQSPRYKITEKSQAVAFWCDPISGHATLYWYRQILGQGPELLVQFQDESVVDDSQLPKDRFSAERLKGVDSTLKIQPAELGDSAMYLCASRETGDEQFFGPGTRLTVL.

Here the CDR3 DNA reads TGTGCCAGTAGTATAGTCCCCGGGACAGAATACGAGCAGTACTTC. This encodes CASSIVPGTEYEQYF. The J gene is TRBJ2-5, the V gene TRBV19; 7 bases line up with TRBD1. Matching the DNA end better, TRBJ2-7 makes the J call doubtful. Germline V gene sequence: CDR1 LNHDA, CDR2 SQIVND (reference sequence). The CDR3 runs 15 residues.

A remark on this clone: A far larger clone is one nucleotide away, so this likely arose from a read error. This rearrangement joins TRBV7-2 to TRBJ1-2; D remains ambiguous. This CDR3 region has 13 residues. Looked up from germline, CDR1 is SGHTA and CDR2 is FQGNSA. Written as DNA, the CDR3 is TGTGGCAGCAGCGATGGAGGCGAGGATGGCTACACCTTC. It encodes CGSSDGGEDGYTF.